The clone carrying this T cell receptor (beta chain) was picked up many times. Researchers took RNA transcripts and amplified TCR beta CDR3 regions from them. An opening RT-PCR round employed HTBI primers and preceded a second-round multiplex PCR. TCRdb reanalysed the multiplex PCR reads using MiXCR and keeps one entry per CDR3 protein. The sample yields some 210,000 distinct CDR3 sequences, approximately 28% seen once. The data are from a study of Graves' ophthalmopathy and Graves' hyperthyroidism. This CDR3 region has 13 residues. From germline, CDR1 is MDHEN and CDR2 SYDVKM. With 6 bases removed from V and 2 bases from J, the gap between germline ends came to 11 bases.

Source material: peripheral blood. The TCR originated in a man in his fifties or sixties with Graves' ophthalmopathy. The chain joins TRBV28 to TRBJ2-7; D is unclear. CDR3 protein: CASSKSSTYEQYF. The CDR3 bases are TGTGCCAGCAGCAAGAGTTCGACCTACGAGCAGTACTTC.